The clone carrying this T cell receptor (beta chain) was observed a handful of times. Its cognate antigen is unknown. Carried by the TCR beta cDNA libraries were unique molecular identifiers. TCRdb analysed the PCR reads with MiXCR anew, one entry per CDR3 protein. Found here are roughly 730,000 distinct CDR3 sequences, about 27% of them singletons; the top ten hold approximately 0.55%. This sample was included in a study of post-analysis software for immune sequencing data. Study conclusions and caveats: There were about 5 TRBV segments more frequent in patients than controls, and TRBV5-6, TRBV5-1 and TRBV20-1 were among them.

The CDR3 totals 17 residues. V shed 4 bases and J 2 bases; nucleotides not matched to a gene: 10. Germline V gene lookup returns CDR1 SGHRS and CDR2 YFSETQ. This TCR was recovered from a girl between 10 and 17 years old with multiple sclerosis. The gene calls are TRBV5-1 and TRBJ2-3; the match to TRBD2 covers 10 bases. Specimen: blood. The DNA of the CDR3 is TGCGCCAGCAGCCTGGGACTAGCGAGCACGATCACAGATACGCAGTATTTT. Residues: CASSLGLASTITDTQYF.